The 5 T cell receptor beta chains given below trace back to one sample, sequenced in a study of T cells after posttransplantation cyclophosphamide. This table comes from immunoSEQ multiplex PCR, and its TCRdb copy is limited to in-frame clones, with some not included. This sample carries almost 35,000 clones, none of them present only once. Specimen: PBMCs. The receptors stem from a woman in her forties or fifties in good health and a related stem cell transplant donor.

In this sample, this clone turned up many times. The chain couples TRBV12-3 or TRBV12-4 to TRBJ2-1, with 8 positions matching TRBD1. CDR3 length: 14 residues. The J segment lost 5 bases and the V segment lost 8 bases, leaving 8 bases of the junction unmatched. This chain's CDR3 is CASPYRDRNNEQFF. In DNA form, the CDR3 reads TGTGCCAGCCCCTACCGGGACAGGAACAATGAGCAGTTCTTC.

This clone was observed many times. The rearrangement uses TRBV27 and TRBJ2-2, with 11 bases aligning to TRBD1. With 3 bases clipped from V and 4 bases from J, the junction kept 4 bases outside the gene matches. Germline-derived CDR1 and CDR2 are MNHEY and SMNVEV (reference sequence). The CDR3 consists of 16 residues. The DNA for the CDR3 is TGTGCCAGCAGTTTTGGACAGGGGGCGCGCACCGGGGAGCTGTTTTTT. Its protein product is CASSFGQGARTGELFF.

This clone was recorded many times. The chain is built from TRBV11-2 and TRBJ2-7; 10 bases map to TRBD2. The CDR3 has 16 residues. Trimming took 7 bases from V and 6 from J; bases not matched to a gene: 15. The V gene's germline CDR1 is SGHAT and CDR2 FQNNGV. This CDR3 is CASTKSLAGVFTEQYF. The CDR3 region has the DNA TGTGCCAGCACCAAAAGCCTAGCGGGAGTTTTCACCGAGCAGTACTTC. The entire variable domain, with the rest obtained from reference TRBV11-2 and TRBJ2-7, is as follows: EAGVAQSPRYKIIEKRQSVAFWCNPISGHATLYWYQQILGQGPKLLIQFQNNGVVDDSQLPKDRFSAERLKGVDSTLKIQPAKLEDSAVYLCASTKSLAGVFTEQYFGPGTRLTVT.

This clone has at least ten counts. This chain links TRBV6-1 with TRBJ1-4; TRBD1 aligns across 7 bases. J was trimmed by 0 bases and V by 4 bases; bases with no gene match: 5. CDR3 size: 16 residues. Germline CDR1 and CDR2: MNHNS and SASEGT. The CDR3 region is CASSGQGPATNEKLFF. In nucleotides, the CDR3 is TGTGCCAGCAGTGGACAGGGCCCTGCAACTAATGAAAAACTGTTTTTT.

The sample holds many counts of this clone. The chain employs TRBV6-1 and TRBJ1-2; D is ambiguous. V lost 1 base and J 4 bases, leaving 10 bases between the germline ends. The germline gives CDR1 MNHNS, CDR2 SASEGT. The CDR3 consists of 14 residues. CDR3 amino acids: CASSEGWQSYGYTF. DNA for the CDR3: TGTGCCAGCAGTGAAGGGTGGCAGTCCTATGGCTACACCTTC.